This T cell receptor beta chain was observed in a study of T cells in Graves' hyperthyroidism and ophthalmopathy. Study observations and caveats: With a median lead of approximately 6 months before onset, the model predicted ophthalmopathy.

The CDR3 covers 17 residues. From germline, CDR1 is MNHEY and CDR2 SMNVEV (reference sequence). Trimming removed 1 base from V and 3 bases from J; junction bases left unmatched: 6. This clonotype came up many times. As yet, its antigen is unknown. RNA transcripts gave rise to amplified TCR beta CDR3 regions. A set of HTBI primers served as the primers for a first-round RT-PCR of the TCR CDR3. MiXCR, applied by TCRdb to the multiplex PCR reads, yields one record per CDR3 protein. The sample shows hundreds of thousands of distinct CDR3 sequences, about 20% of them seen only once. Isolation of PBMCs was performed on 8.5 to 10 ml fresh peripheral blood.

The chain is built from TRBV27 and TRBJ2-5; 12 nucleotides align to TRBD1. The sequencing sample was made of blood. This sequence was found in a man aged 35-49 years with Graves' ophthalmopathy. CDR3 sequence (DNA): TGTGCCAGCAGTTTATTGGGGGACAGGGGGCGCAAAGAGACCCAGTACTTC. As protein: CASSLLGDRGRKETQYF.